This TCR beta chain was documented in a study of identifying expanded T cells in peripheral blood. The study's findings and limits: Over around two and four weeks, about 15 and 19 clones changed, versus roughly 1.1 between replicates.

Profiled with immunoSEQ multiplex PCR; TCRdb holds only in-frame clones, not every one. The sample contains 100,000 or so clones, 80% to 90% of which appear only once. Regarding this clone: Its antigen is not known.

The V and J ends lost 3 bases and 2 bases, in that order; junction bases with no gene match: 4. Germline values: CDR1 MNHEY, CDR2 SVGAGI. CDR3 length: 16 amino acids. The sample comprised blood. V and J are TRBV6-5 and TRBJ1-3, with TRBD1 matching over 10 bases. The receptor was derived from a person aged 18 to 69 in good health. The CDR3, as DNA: TGTGCCAGCAGTTATCGCGGACAGGGGGCTGGAAACACCATATATTTT. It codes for CASSYRGQGAGNTIYF.